One and the same sample provided the 24 T cell receptor beta chains below, sequenced in a study of blood T cell repertoires in COVID-19. Clones were read by immunoSEQ multiplex PCR, and TCRdb kept only the in-frame ones, dropping some. The table has more than 100,000 clones, about four fifths seen once. The sequenced material came from peripheral blood. Every receptor here comes from a woman aged 80 or over with acute or convalescent COVID-19.

The V gene is TRBV12-3 or TRBV12-4, the J gene TRBJ1-1; D not resolved. V lost 6 bases and J 1 base, leaving 9 bases between the germline ends. The CDR3 sequence is 13 residues long. CDR3 DNA: TGTGCCAGCAGCTCAAACAGGAACACTGAAGCTTTCTTT. As protein: CASSSNRNTEAFF.

The chain couples TRBV6-6 to TRBJ1-5; possibly TRBD1 for D (5 bases). CDR3 length equals 15 residues. CDR1 is MNHNY, CDR2 SVGAGI, per germline (reference sequence). Trimming took off 9 bases at V and 1 base at J, with 16 bases between the two ends. The CDR3 DNA reads as TGTGCCAGTCGGAACGGGGAGGGGAGCAATCAGCCCCAGCATTTT. This gives the protein CASRNGEGSNQPQHF.

This sequence joins TRBV5-1 and TRBJ2-1; possibly TRBD2 for D (6 bases). The germline V gene encodes CDR1 SGHRS and CDR2 YFSETQ. V lost 4 bases, J lost 4 bases, and 18 bases lay in between. This CDR3 spans 16 amino acids. The CDR3 DNA is TGCGCCAGCAGCCCCGCGGGGACGGTGGGTTACAATGAGCAGTTCTTC. Translation: CASSPAGTVGYNEQFF. Together with reference TRBV5-1 and TRBJ2-1, the CDR3 gives the full variable domain: KAGVTQTPRYLIKTRGQQVTLSCSPISGHRSVSWYQQTPGQGLQFLFEYFSETQRNKGNFPGRFSGRQFSNSRSEMNVSTLELGDSALYLCASSPAGTVGYNEQFFGPGTRLTVL.

This clone turned up a few times. The chain uses TRBV6-2 or TRBV6-3 and TRBJ1-2; the D is unclear. Trimming took off 6 bases at V and 4 bases at J, with 9 bases between the two ends. The CDR3 has 12 amino acids. Per the germline V gene, CDR1 is MNHEY and CDR2 is SVGEGT. The CDR3 DNA reads as TGTGCCAGCAGCCCTATACTCTATGGCTACACCTTC. It translates to CASSPILYGYTF.

The chain combines TRBV9 with TRBJ2-2; 12 bases agree with TRBD2. The germline gives CDR1 SGDLS, CDR2 YYNGEE. J was trimmed by 1 base and V by 0 bases; bases with no gene match: 7. CDR3 length: 19 amino acids. The CDR3 loop is CASSVETSGSRLNTGELFF. CDR3 sequence (DNA): TGTGCCAGCAGCGTAGAGACTAGCGGGAGTAGGCTGAACACCGGGGAGCTGTTTTTT.

CDR3 in DNA: TGCGCCAGCAGCCACCCCAGGTCAGGGTCCGATACGCAGTATTTT. Its translation is CASSHPRSGSDTQYF. The chain combines TRBV4-1 with TRBJ2-3; possible D gene TRBD1, 5 bases. The germline V and J ends were trimmed by 3 bases and 6 bases, with 16 bases remaining between them. Per the germline V gene, CDR1 is MGHRA and CDR2 is YSYEKL. This CDR3 is 15 amino acids long.

CDR3 loop: CASRRSGTGIYEQYF. In DNA form, the CDR3 reads TGTGCCAGCAGGCGATCCGGGACAGGGATCTACGAGCAGTACTTC. This chain uses TRBV11-2 with TRBJ2-7; 9 bases agree with TRBD1. The germline gives CDR1 SGHAT, CDR2 FQNNGV. The CDR3 is 15 residues long. Unmatched junction bases numbered 9, after V lost 6 bases and J lost 3 bases.

The chain links TRBV4-3 to TRBJ2-5; a possible D gene is TRBD1 (6 bases). CDR1 is LGHNA, CDR2 YSLEER, per germline. The CDR3 is 15 residues long. V dropped 0 bases and J dropped 0 bases, with 8 bases sitting between them. CDR3 DNA: TGCGCCAGCAGCCAAGAAAGGGGGTACCAAGAGACCCAGTACTTC. Amino acids: CASSQERGYQETQYF.

DNA of the CDR3: TGTGCCAGCAGCGTACAAGGGGGAGGGCTCGGGGAGACCCAGTACTTC. Translated, it gives CASSVQGGGLGETQYF. The V call is TRBV9, the J call TRBJ2-5; perhaps TRBD2 as D (7 bases). CDR1 SGDLS and CDR2 YYNGEE come from the germline V gene. This CDR3 comprises 16 residues. V was pared by 1 base and J by 5 bases, with 18 bases between.

This clone was recorded once. The chain employs TRBV19 and TRBJ1-2; 8 nucleotides line up with TRBD1. With 5 bases clipped from V and 0 bases from J, the junction kept 5 bases outside the gene matches. The CDR3 extends over 15 amino acids. CDR1 is LNHDA and CDR2 is SQIVND in the germline V gene (reference sequence). DNA of the CDR3: TGTGCCAGTAGTGAATGGGACAGGCCTAACTATGGCTACACCTTC. Amino acids: CASSEWDRPNYGYTF.

This rearrangement joins TRBV30 to TRBJ1-1; 8 bases line up with TRBD1. J was trimmed by 1 base and V by 4 bases; bases with no gene match: 2. CDR1 is GTSNPN and CDR2 is SVGIG in the germline V gene (reference sequence). CDR3 size: 13 residues. The CDR3 nucleotides read TGTGCCTGGACCGGGACAGGGAACACTGAAGCTTTCTTT. It translates to CAWTGTGNTEAFF.

This clone was observed a handful of times. The rearrangement links TRBV11-2 to TRBJ2-7, with 8 bases matching TRBD1. V lost 6 bases, J lost 4 bases, and 11 bases stayed unmatched. Germline CDR1 reads SGHAT; CDR2 reads FQNNGV. This CDR3 has 15 residues. CDR3 sequence reads: CASSHQGQGLYEQYF. The CDR3 DNA is TGTGCCAGCAGTCATCAAGGACAGGGTTTGTACGAGCAGTACTTC.

The chain has TRBV12-3 or TRBV12-4 and TRBJ1-5, with a weak D call TRBD1 (6 bases). The CDR3 runs to 13 residues. Trimming removed 2 bases from V and 7 bases from J, with 9 bases in between. CDR3 amino acids: CASSLTQGQPQHF. The CDR3 coding sequence is TGTGCCAGCAGTTTAACCCAGGGGCAGCCCCAGCATTTT.

V is TRBV28 and J is TRBJ2-5; no reliable D call. Germline V gives CDR1 MDHEN, CDR2 SYDVKM. With 1 base removed from V and 0 bases from J, the gap between germline ends came to 12 bases. CDR3 length: 16 residues. CDR3 DNA: TGTGCCAGCAGTTTATCACAGAATTTCCACCAAGAGACCCAGTACTTC. It is translated as CASSLSQNFHQETQYF. The complete variable domain, with remaining parts taken from reference TRBV28 and TRBJ2-5, reads DVKVTQSSRYLVKRTGEKVFLECVQDMDHENMFWYRQDPGLGLRLIYFSYDVKMKEKGDIPEGYSVSREKKERFSLILESASTNQTSMYLCASSLSQNFHQETQYFGPGTRLLVL.

This chain links TRBV7-2 with TRBJ1-4; the D is unclear. V lost 5 bases to trimming and J lost 10 bases, with 17 bases between them. The germline V gene has CDR1 SGHTA and CDR2 FQGNSA. The CDR3 loop spans 14 amino acids. Here the CDR3 DNA reads TGTGCCAGCAGCCTTGAACTCCAGGCGGGAAAACTGTTTTTT. This sequence encodes CASSLELQAGKLFF.

CDR3 in DNA: TGCGCCAGCAGCTTGGCGACTGATACCTACGAGCAGTACTTC. It translates to CASSLATDTYEQYF. The chain combines TRBV5-1 with TRBJ2-7, with D unclear. V gave up 0 bases and J gave up 2 bases, with 9 bases separating them. The CDR3 is 14 residues long. CDR1 is SGHRS and CDR2 is YFSETQ in the germline V gene.

V is TRBV4-3 and J is TRBJ2-2; TRBD1 agrees at 7 bases. The CDR3 extends over 15 amino acids. Germline CDR1 is LGHNA and CDR2 is YSLEER. J lost 4 bases, V lost 3 bases, and 5 bases had no gene match. This chain's CDR3 is CASSHKRQGTGELFF. The CDR3 DNA sequence: TGCGCCAGCAGCCACAAACGACAGGGCACCGGGGAGCTGTTTTTT.

There are a few counts of this clone. The rearrangement uses TRBV11-3 and TRBJ2-2, with 8 bases matching TRBD1. Germline V CDR1 and CDR2: SGHNT, YENEEA. The CDR3 runs 14 residues. V lost 6 bases, J lost 6 bases, and 6 bases stayed unmatched. CDR3 protein: CASSQRRGPGELFF. The CDR3 DNA sequence: TGTGCCAGCAGTCAACGCAGGGGGCCCGGGGAGCTGTTTTTT.

V gene TRBV6-1 combines with J gene TRBJ2-1, with 15 bases fitting TRBD2. The V gene end was trimmed by 4 bases and the J gene end by 7 bases; junction bases not matched to a gene: 5. The germline V gene encodes CDR1 MNHNS and CDR2 SASEGT. The CDR3 contains 16 residues. The CDR3 is CASSGTSGRARNEQFF. The CDR3 coding sequence is TGTGCCAGCAGTGGGACTAGCGGGAGGGCCAGGAATGAGCAGTTCTTC.

This sequence joins TRBV7-9 and TRBJ2-7, with TRBD2 as a possible D gene (6 bases). CDR1 is SEHNR, CDR2 FQNEAQ, per germline (reference sequence). This CDR3 contains 14 residues. The V gene lost 5 bases and the J gene lost 3 bases, with 14 bases spanning the gap. The CDR3 loop reads CASSPPGVGYEQYF. DNA for the CDR3: TGTGCCAGCAGCCCTCCGGGGGTCGGCTACGAGCAGTACTTC.

The chain has TRBV11-2 and TRBJ2-7; 11 bases match TRBD2. The CDR3 is made up of 14 amino acids. V shed 6 bases and J 6 bases; nucleotides not matched to a gene: 7. Germline values: CDR1 SGHAT, CDR2 FQNNGV. CDR3: CASRVAGGAGEQYF. Here the CDR3 DNA reads TGTGCCAGCAGAGTAGCGGGAGGGGCAGGCGAGCAGTACTTC.

The chain has TRBV5-4 and TRBJ2-3, with D unclear. The CDR3 runs 14 residues. Per germline, CDR1 SGHNT and CDR2 YYREEE (reference sequence). Trimming pared 0 bases from V and 0 bases from J, leaving 5 bases between. This CDR3 is CASSLGPSTDTQYF. The CDR3, as DNA: TGTGCCAGCAGCTTGGGTCCTAGCACAGATACGCAGTATTTT. Together with reference TRBV5-4 and TRBJ2-3, the CDR3 gives the full variable domain: ETGVTQSPTHLIKTRGQQVTLRCSSQSGHNTVSWYQQALGQGPQFIFQYYREEENGRGNFPPRFSGLQFPNYSSELNVNALELDDSALYLCASSLGPSTDTQYFGPGTRLTVL.

The V call is TRBV4-3, the J call TRBJ1-1; maybe TRBD1 (5 bases). Germline V gene data show CDR1 as LGHNA and CDR2 as YSLEER. The ends were cut back, 1 base at V and 5 bases at J, with 17 bases in the middle. The CDR3 consists of 16 residues. In nucleotides, the CDR3 is TGCGCCAGCAGCCAAGTTACGGGACTACGATCGACTGAAGCTTTCTTT. Amino acid sequence: CASSQVTGLRSTEAFF.

The rearrangement uses TRBV18 and TRBJ2-7, with D perhaps matching TRBD1 (7 bases). CDR1 is KGHSH and CDR2 is LQKENI in the germline V gene. The CDR3 has 14 amino acids. Trimming took off 8 bases at V and 2 bases at J, with 16 bases between the two ends. Here the CDR3 DNA reads TGTGCCAGCGCGGGACAGACTGACCCCTACGAGCAGTACTTC. This encodes CASAGQTDPYEQYF.